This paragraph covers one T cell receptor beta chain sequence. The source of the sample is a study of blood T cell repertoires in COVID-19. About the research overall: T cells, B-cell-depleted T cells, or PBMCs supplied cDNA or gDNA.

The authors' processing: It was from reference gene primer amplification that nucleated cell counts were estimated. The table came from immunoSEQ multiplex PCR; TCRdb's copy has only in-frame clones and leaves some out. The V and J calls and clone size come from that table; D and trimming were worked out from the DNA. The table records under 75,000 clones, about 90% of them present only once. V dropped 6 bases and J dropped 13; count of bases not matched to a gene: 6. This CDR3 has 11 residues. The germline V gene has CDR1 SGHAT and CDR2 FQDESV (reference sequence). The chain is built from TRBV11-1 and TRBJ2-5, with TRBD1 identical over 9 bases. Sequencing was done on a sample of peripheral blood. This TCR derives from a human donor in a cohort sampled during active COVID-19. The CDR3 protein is CASSTGGALYF. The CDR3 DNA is TGTGCCAGCAGTACAGGGGGCGCCTTGTACTTC. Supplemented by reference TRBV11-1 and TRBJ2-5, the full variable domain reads EAEVAQSPRYKITEKSQAVAFWCDPISGHATLYWYRQILGQGPELLVQFQDESVVDDSQLPKDRFSAERLKGVDSTLKIQPAELGDSAMYLCASSTGGALYFGPGTRLLVL.